These 6 T cell receptor beta chains share one sample of origin, sequenced in a study of T-cell memory formation after mild COVID-19 (dated by TCRdb to the early 2020s). Libraries were built with 5' RACE. TCRdb lists the instrument as Illumina NovaSeq 6000. TCRdb reprocessing: public reads trimmed at Q25 with fastp, clones called with MiXCR, in-frame beta chains kept. Each entry is one CDR3 protein sequence, shown with its most common DNA and genes. This sample gives about 400,000 distinct CDR3 sequences in total; about a sixth of them show up just once. 20% to 25% of the sample comes from the top ten. The sequenced sample consisted of PBMCs or a T cell subset sorted from them (not recorded which). These receptors originate from a man between 18 and 35 years old who had mild COVID-19 (a few samples of this study predate the infection). The sample titles of this study are shuffled in the database, so cell type and time point are left out; the donor was told from shared clones.

A few counts support this clonotype. The gene calls are TRBV28 and TRBJ2-2; 8 positions match TRBD1. This CDR3 spans 17 amino acids. CDR1 MDHEN and CDR2 SYDVKM come from the germline V gene. V lost 9 bases and J lost 4; bases outside the gene matches: 16. CDR3 in amino acids: CASFSGTGGAGTGELFF. In DNA form, the CDR3 reads TGTGCCAGTTTTTCAGGGACAGGCGGCGCAGGCACCGGGGAGCTGTTTTTT.

This clonotype came up many times. CDR3 in DNA: TGTGCCAGCAGCGCCAGGGGTCAGCCCCAGCATTTT. Residues: CASSARGQPQHF. This chain joins TRBV7-9 and TRBJ1-5, with D possibly being TRBD1 (6 bases). Trimming stripped 5 bases from V and 6 bases from J, with 8 bases between. Germline V gene sequence: CDR1 SEHNR, CDR2 FQNEAQ (reference sequence). The length of the CDR3 is 12 residues. Supplemented by reference TRBV7-9 and TRBJ1-5, the full variable domain reads DTGVSQNPRHKITKRGQNVTFRCDPISEHNRLYWYRQTLGQGPEFLTYFQNEAQLEKSRLLSDRFSAERPKGSFSTLEIQRTEQGDSAMYLCASSARGQPQHFGDGTRLSIL.

This clonotype occurred a few times. The chain employs TRBV19 and TRBJ1-5; unclear D gene. Trimming took 6 bases from V and 7 from J, leaving 22 bases between them. This CDR3 region has 16 residues. Germline CDR1 is LNHDA and CDR2 is SQIVND (reference sequence). CDR3 protein: CASSTPWGKMGQPQHF. DNA of the CDR3: TGTGCCAGTAGCACCCCTTGGGGTAAAATGGGGCAGCCCCAGCATTTT. Full variable domain (missing parts from reference TRBV19 and TRBJ1-5): DGGITQSPKYLFRKEGQNVTLSCEQNLNHDAMYWYRQDPGQGLRLIYYSQIVNDFQKGDIAEGYSVSREKKESFPLTVTSAQKNPTAFYLCASSTPWGKMGQPQHFGDGTRLSIL.

In this sample, this clonotype turned up a few times. CDR3 residues: CASSTFSGFQETQYF. The CDR3 DNA reads as TGTGCCAGCAGCACCTTTAGCGGGTTCCAAGAGACCCAGTACTTC. The V call is TRBV12-3 or TRBV12-4, the J call TRBJ2-5; TRBD2 agrees at 7 bases. The trim removed 6 bases at V and 1 base at J, leaving 8 bases unmatched. This CDR3 comprises 15 residues.

The chain is built from TRBV10-2 and TRBJ2-5; tentatively, D is TRBD1 or TRBD2 (6 bases each). The V end was cut by 7 bases, the J end by 4 bases, with 10 bases between. CDR1 and CDR2 from the germline V gene are WSHSY and SAAADI. The CDR3 spans 12 residues. CDR3 DNA: TGCGCCAGCACGGAGGGGGGAGAGACCCAGTACTTC. Its translation is CASTEGGETQYF.

This clonotype was counted between two and nine times. The chain recombines TRBV28 with TRBJ2-3; D assignment may be TRBD1 or TRBD2 (5 bases each). The CDR3 consists of 17 residues. Looked up from germline, CDR1 is MDHEN and CDR2 is SYDVKM. The V and J ends lost 6 bases and 4 bases respectively, with 23 bases between them. CDR3 sequence reads: CASSLPHYRPGPDTQYF. The CDR3 DNA is TGTGCCAGCAGCCTACCTCATTACAGGCCGGGGCCAGATACGCAGTATTTT.